These 21 T cell receptor beta chains were all obtained from the same sample, sequenced in a study. Tregs were sorted as CD4+CD25+CD127-/low cells. One entry per CDR3 protein, called by TCRdb with MiXCR from the 5' RACE reads. Of roughly 9,900 distinct CDR3 sequences detected, over 15% appear once; the ten largest clones hold 3.5% to 4%. The source material was Tregs sorted from a lymph node. These receptor sequences come from a female donor with breast cancer.

By frequency in the sample, this clonotype is medium-sized (0.01 to 0.1%). The gene calls are TRBV7-2 and TRBJ2-3; D unresolved. V gave up 4 bases and J gave up 0 bases, with 5 bases separating them. The CDR3 is 13 amino acids. Germline V gives CDR1 SGHTA, CDR2 FQGNSA. The CDR3 DNA follows: TGTGCCAGCAGCTCCTTTAGCACAGATACGCAGTATTTT. It specifies CASSSFSTDTQYF.

This chain joins TRBV29-1 and TRBJ2-3, with 10 nucleotides matching TRBD2. V gave up 4 bases and J gave up 0 bases; unmatched junction bases: 4. The CDR3 is 15 residues long. In germline, CDR1 is SQVTM, CDR2 ANQGSEA. CDR3 coding DNA: TGCAGCGTTGCCTTAGCGGGGGGTAGCACAGATACGCAGTATTTT. Its protein product is CSVALAGGSTDTQYF.

Remarks on this clonotype: A read error may explain this, as a much larger clone is one base away. The conserved final phenylalanine or tryptophan is absent from the CDR3, which likely points to a read error. The rearrangement joins TRBV19 to TRBJ2-1; 7 bases agree with TRBD2. Per germline, CDR1 LNHDA and CDR2 SQIVND (reference sequence). This CDR3 comprises 14 residues. V lost 6 bases and J lost 5; bases outside the gene matches: 7. The chain's CDR3 is CASRRLAPDNEQFI. CDR3 DNA: TGTGCCAGTAGAAGACTAGCCCCTGACAATGAGCAGTTCATC.

The rearrangement links TRBV3-1 to TRBJ2-3, with 11 bases fitting TRBD1. V lost 0 bases to trimming and J lost 6 bases; unmatched junction nucleotides: 8. Germline CDR1 LGHDT, CDR2 YNNKEL (reference sequence). The CDR3 has 17 amino acids. DNA of the CDR3: TGTGCCAGCAGCCAAGACGTGGGGACAGGGGGTTCCGATACGCAGTATTTT. It codes for CASSQDVGTGGSDTQYF.

V and J are TRBV5-4 and TRBJ2-2, with 7 bases that match TRBD1. Germline values: CDR1 SGHNT, CDR2 YYREEE (reference sequence). With V trimmed by 4 bases and J by 3 bases, 12 bases remained unmatched. The CDR3 is 17 amino acids. The CDR3 coding sequence is TGTGCCAGCAGCCCCCCTCTTGGGCAGGGGGACACCGGGGAGCTGTTTTTT. Its translation is CASSPPLGQGDTGELFF.

This sequence joins TRBV2 and TRBJ1-1; maybe TRBD1 (5 bases). Germline CDR1 reads SNHLY; CDR2 reads FYNNEI. V was cut by 6 bases and J by 1 base, with 9 bases left in between. This CDR3 contains 13 residues. CDR3 amino acids: CASRQGPNTEAFF. In DNA, the CDR3 is TGTGCCAGCAGGCAGGGACCGAACACTGAAGCTTTCTTT.

Within the sample, this clonotype is medium-sized. The chain joins TRBV5-1 to TRBJ1-1, with 7 nucleotides matching TRBD1. Germline CDR1 is SGHRS and CDR2 is YFSETQ. V was clipped by 5 bases and J by 7 bases; unmatched bases: 14. The CDR3 is 15 residues long. The CDR3 nucleotides read TGCGCCAGCAGAACCCAATCCGACAGGGACGGTGAAGCTTTCTTT. This codes for CASRTQSDRDGEAFF.

This clonotype was recorded many times. The chain uses TRBV4-3 and TRBJ2-7; the D gene is possibly TRBD1 (5 bases). The V end lost 3 bases, the J end lost 8 bases, and 14 bases lay between the germline ends. This CDR3 contains 13 residues. Germline V gene lookup returns CDR1 LGHNA and CDR2 YSLEER. CDR3 sequence (DNA): TGCGCCAGCAGCCAGACCTACAAGGACAAGCAGTACTTC. Encoded protein: CASSQTYKDKQYF.

By its share, this clonotype is medium-sized. The chain employs TRBV5-1 and TRBJ2-5; D is ambiguous. The CDR3 length is 14 residues. The germline V gene encodes CDR1 SGHRS and CDR2 YFSETQ. V lost 0 bases and J lost 0, with 6 bases in between. CDR3 region: CASSLVADQETQYF. In DNA, the CDR3 is TGCGCCAGCAGCTTGGTGGCAGACCAAGAGACCCAGTACTTC.

Regarding this clonotype: A clone one base away is much larger, so this may be a read error. The V gene is TRBV5-1, the J gene TRBJ2-5, with D unresolved. Germline lookup yields CDR1 SGHRS and CDR2 YFSETQ. The CDR3 loop spans 12 amino acids. The CDR3 DNA sequence: TGCGCCAGCAGCTACAGCCAAGAGGCCCAGTACTTC. This translates into CASSYSQEAQYF.

V and J are TRBV12-3 or TRBV12-4 and TRBJ2-7, with 14 bases identical to TRBD2. The CDR3 length is 17 residues. The V segment lost 3 bases and the J segment 1 base; nucleotides outside the gene matches: 5. CDR3 amino acids: CASSLGTSGRSSYEQYF. CDR3 DNA: TGTGCCAGCAGTTTGGGGACTAGCGGGAGAAGTTCCTACGAGCAGTACTTC.

By sample share, this clonotype is medium-sized (0.01 to 0.1%). V and J are TRBV20-1 and TRBJ1-5; the D is unclear. Germline V lookup: CDR1 DFQATT, CDR2 SNEGSKA (reference sequence). The CDR3 loop spans 11 amino acids. The ends were cut back, 7 bases at V and 2 bases at J, with 6 bases in the middle. The CDR3 is CSVGGNQPQHF. The CDR3 DNA reads as TGCAGTGTAGGTGGCAATCAGCCCCAGCATTTT.

This clonotype is medium-sized within its sample. The genes are TRBV4-1 and TRBJ1-5, with TRBD1 as a possible D gene (6 bases). Germline values: CDR1 MGHRA, CDR2 YSYEKL. V was pared by 2 bases and J by 2 bases, with 16 bases between. The CDR3 loop spans 17 amino acids. The DNA for the CDR3 is TGCGCCAGCAGCCAACACAGGGTGATCCACGGCAATCAGCCCCAGCATTTT. The encoded protein is CASSQHRVIHGNQPQHF.

This clonotype has a count of ten or more. The chain combines TRBV7-9 with TRBJ1-4; D is unresolved. Germline V lookup: CDR1 SEHNR, CDR2 FQNEAQ (reference sequence). The CDR3 runs 16 residues. V was shortened by 5 bases and J by 4 bases, with 17 bases between the two germline ends. CDR3: CASSDRVDGFNEKLFF. CDR3 coding DNA: TGTGCCAGCAGCGACCGCGTGGACGGATTTAATGAAAAACTGTTTTTT.

This clonotype was recorded at least ten times. V is TRBV27 and J is TRBJ2-3, with 8 bases lining up with TRBD2. V shed 5 bases, J shed 5 bases, and the junction held 21 bases outside the gene matches. The CDR3 extends over 19 amino acids. Looked up from germline, CDR1 is MNHEY and CDR2 is SMNVEV (reference sequence). The chain's CDR3 is CASSARRSGRGSGRDTQYF. In DNA, the CDR3 is TGTGCCAGCAGTGCCCGGCGATCTGGGAGAGGGAGCGGGAGAGATACGCAGTATTTT.

This clonotype is medium-sized (0.01 to 0.1%) in the sample. The rearrangement links TRBV7-2 to TRBJ2-1; no reliable D call. CDR1 SGHTA and CDR2 FQGNSA come from the germline V gene. This CDR3 is 12 amino acids long. Between the trimmed V and J ends, which lost 1 base and 5 bases, there was a span of 3 bases. The CDR3, as DNA: TGTGCCAGCAGCTTAGAAAACAATGAGCAGTTCTTC. This translates into CASSLENNEQFF.

In this sample, this clonotype is medium-sized. The rearrangement uses TRBV5-1 and TRBJ2-3; weak D call: TRBD1 (6 bases). CDR3 size: 14 residues. Per germline, CDR1 SGHRS and CDR2 YFSETQ. Deletions cut 0 bases from V and 7 bases from J, with 12 bases between. The CDR3 nucleotides read TGCGCCAGCAGCTTGGGAACAGGGTTGAATACGCAGTATTTT. This encodes CASSLGTGLNTQYF. Supplemented by reference TRBV5-1 and TRBJ2-3, the full variable domain reads KAGVTQTPRYLIKTRGQQVTLSCSPISGHRSVSWYQQTPGQGLQFLFEYFSETQRNKGNFPGRFSGRQFSNSRSEMNVSTLELGDSALYLCASSLGTGLNTQYFGPGTRLTVL.

A note on this clonotype: This may stem from a read error, because a much larger clone lies one nucleotide away. The chain combines TRBV11-3 with TRBJ2-7; D remains ambiguous. Trimming shortened V by 5 bases and J by 0 bases, and 11 bases separated the two germline ends. CDR3 length: 14 residues. Looked up from germline, CDR1 is SGHNT and CDR2 is YENEEA. For the CDR3, the DNA is TGTGCCAGCAGCAAAACGTGCTTCTCCTACGAGCAGTACTTC. Translated: CASSKTCFSYEQYF.

This clonotype was seen many times. The chain links TRBV5-1 to TRBJ1-4; D gene unclear. CDR1 is SGHRS and CDR2 is YFSETQ in the germline V gene. The length of the CDR3 is 14 residues. V was trimmed by 3 bases and J by 8 bases, leaving 14 bases between them. The CDR3 is CASSSAGLSEKLFF. The CDR3 DNA sequence: TGCGCCAGCAGCTCAGCAGGCCTCTCCGAAAAACTGTTTTTT.

Points on this clonotype: A much larger clone differs by one base, so this may be a read error. V and J are TRBV5-1 and TRBJ1-1; 7 bases are shared with TRBD1. Germline V CDR1 and CDR2: SGHRS, YFSETQ. The CDR3 consists of 15 residues. CDR3 loop: CASSFGTELNTGAFF. The CDR3 DNA is TGCGCCAGCAGCTTCGGGACAGAACTCAACACTGGAGCTTTCTTT.

Comment on this clonotype: A much larger clone sits a single nucleotide away, making a read error possible. J is TRBJ2-5 and V is TRBV7-2; TRBD1 or TRBD2 may be the D gene (7 bases each). The germline gives CDR1 SGHTA, CDR2 FQGNSA. The CDR3 contains 15 residues. In DNA, the CDR3 is TGTGCCAGCTGCTTAGGGGGCGGGAGATCAGAGACCCAGTACTTC. This codes for CASCLGGGRSETQYF.